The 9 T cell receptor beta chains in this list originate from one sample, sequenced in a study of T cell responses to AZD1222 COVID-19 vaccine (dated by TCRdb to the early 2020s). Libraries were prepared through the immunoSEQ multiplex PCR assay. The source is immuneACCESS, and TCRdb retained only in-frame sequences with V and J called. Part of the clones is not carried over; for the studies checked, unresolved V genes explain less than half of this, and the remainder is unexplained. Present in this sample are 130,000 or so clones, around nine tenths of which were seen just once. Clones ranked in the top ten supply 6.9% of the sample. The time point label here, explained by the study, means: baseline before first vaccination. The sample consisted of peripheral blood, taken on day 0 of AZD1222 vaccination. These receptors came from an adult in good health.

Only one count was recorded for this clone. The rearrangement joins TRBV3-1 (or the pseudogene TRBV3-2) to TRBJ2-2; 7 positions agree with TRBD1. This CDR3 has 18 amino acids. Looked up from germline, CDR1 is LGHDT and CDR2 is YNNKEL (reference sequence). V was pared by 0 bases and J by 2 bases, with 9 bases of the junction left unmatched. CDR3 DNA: TGTGCCAGCAGCCAAGAGCCGGACAGGCCTCTTAACACCGGGGAGCTGTTTTTT. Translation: CASSQEPDRPLNTGELFF.

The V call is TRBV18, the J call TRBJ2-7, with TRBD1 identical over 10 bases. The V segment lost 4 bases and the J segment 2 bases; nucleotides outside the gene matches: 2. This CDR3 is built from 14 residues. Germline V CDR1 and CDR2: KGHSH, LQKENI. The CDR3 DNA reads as TGTGCCAGCTCACAGGGACAGGGGCCCTACGAGCAGTACTTC. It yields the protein CASSQGQGPYEQYF.

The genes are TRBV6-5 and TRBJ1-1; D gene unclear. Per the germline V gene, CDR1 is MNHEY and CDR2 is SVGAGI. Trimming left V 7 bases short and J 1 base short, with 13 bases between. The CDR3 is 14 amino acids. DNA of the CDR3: TGTGCCAGCAATGTCGGGAGGGCGAACACTGAAGCTTTCTTT. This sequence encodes CASNVGRANTEAFF.

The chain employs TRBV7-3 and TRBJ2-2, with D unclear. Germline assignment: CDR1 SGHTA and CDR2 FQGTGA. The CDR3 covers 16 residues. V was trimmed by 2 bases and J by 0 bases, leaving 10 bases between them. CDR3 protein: CASSLWAVTNTGELFF. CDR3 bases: TGTGCCAGCAGCTTATGGGCAGTTACGAACACCGGGGAGCTGTTTTTT.

The CDR3 DNA follows: TGTGCCAGCAGCGTAGGGGGTGAAGGGTGGGCTGAGCAGTTCTTC. Protein product: CASSVGGEGWAEQFF. The gene calls are TRBV9 and TRBJ2-1, with no clear D. The V end lost 0 bases, the J end lost 9 bases, and 16 bases lay between the germline ends. The CDR3 spans 15 residues. Germline V gene sequence: CDR1 SGDLS, CDR2 YYNGEE.

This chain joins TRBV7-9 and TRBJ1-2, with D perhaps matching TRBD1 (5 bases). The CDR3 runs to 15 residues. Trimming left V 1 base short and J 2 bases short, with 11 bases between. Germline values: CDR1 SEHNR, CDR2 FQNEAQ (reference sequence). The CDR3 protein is CASSLVNRINYGYTF. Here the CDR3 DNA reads TGTGCCAGCAGCTTAGTGAACAGGATCAACTATGGCTACACCTTC.

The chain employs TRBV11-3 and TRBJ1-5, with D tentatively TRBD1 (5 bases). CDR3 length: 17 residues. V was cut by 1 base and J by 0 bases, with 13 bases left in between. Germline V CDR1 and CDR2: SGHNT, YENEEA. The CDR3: CASSLVVRGSSNQPQHF. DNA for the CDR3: TGTGCCAGCAGCTTAGTCGTTAGGGGTTCTAGCAATCAGCCCCAGCATTTT.

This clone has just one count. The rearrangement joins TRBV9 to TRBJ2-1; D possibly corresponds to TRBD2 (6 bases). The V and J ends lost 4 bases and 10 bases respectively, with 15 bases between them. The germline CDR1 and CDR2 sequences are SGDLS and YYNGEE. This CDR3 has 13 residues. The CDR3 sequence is CASSPAGYREQFF. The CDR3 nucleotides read TGTGCCAGCAGCCCCGCGGGGTATAGAGAGCAGTTCTTC.

The CDR3: CASRPVGDYGYTF. DNA of the CDR3: TGTGCCAGCAGACCCGTGGGGGACTATGGCTACACCTTC. This sequence joins TRBV28 and TRBJ1-2; D might be TRBD1 (5 bases). This CDR3 spans 13 amino acids. V lost 6 bases and J lost 3, with 11 bases in between. Germline V gene sequence: CDR1 MDHEN, CDR2 SYDVKM.